This T cell receptor (beta chain) was sequenced during a study of regulatory T cells in long-lasting Graves disease (dated by TCRdb to the early 2020s). For the wider study: Patients with newly diagnosed Graves' disease had been on antithyroid drugs for under 3 months. Peripheral blood TCR sequencing and RNA sequencing compared persistent Graves' disease patients with newly diagnosed Graves' disease patients. TCR sequencing covered 13 persistent and around 20 newly diagnosed Graves' disease patients, around 35 samples in total. The study was conducted in China and was registered as a clinical trial. Overall study results and their limits: The study examined only peripheral blood because the primary lesion, thyroid tissue, could not be accessed. Patients with persistent disease shared more public clonotypes (approximately 2,500) than newly diagnosed patients did (more than 900). Sequencing and analysis were restricted to the TCR beta chain. The authors noted that the small sample size was a limitation that may lower accuracy. TRBV28, TRBJ1-2 and TRBJ2-5 were preferentially used in persistent disease, while TRBV20-1 and TRBJ2-1 were favored in newly diagnosed disease. Persistent Graves' disease patients showed lower TCR Shannon entropy and fewer highly expanded clones than newly diagnosed patients, suggesting clonal expansion.

Its CDR3 holds 14 amino acids, cysteine through phenylalanine. CDR3 DNA is the only sequence kept; it has 42 bases, read in frame from the first base. A distance of 11 bases separates the germline ends of V and J, which lose 2 bases and 4 bases respectively. Preparation of the library involved multiplex PCR. These reads were obtained on an Illumina HiSeq 4000. CDR3 regions were amplified by Arm-PCR with iRepertoire HTBI primers to construct TCR beta libraries. PCR products were gel purified before sequencing. As for the original processing: A total of 60 to 80 TRBV and 14 TRBJ segments were identified across samples and were used for gene usage analysis of CDR3 amino acid clonotypes. COPE and FqMerger were used to merge the filtered high-quality paired reads into contigs. BLAST was used to align contigs to the IMGT TRBV, TRBD and TRBJ reference genes, and CDR3 was defined following IMGT. Any clonotype with a frequency above 0.1% was classified as a highly expanded clone. Repertoire diversity was measured by Shannon entropy, and V-J evenness by the Gini coefficient. A clonotype found in more than one individual was treated as public. In-frame beta chains were kept once TCRdb had trimmed the public reads at Q25 with fastp and called clones with MiXCR. Each CDR3 protein appears once, grouped with its most common genes and DNA. The V and J calls shown here were made by TCRdb, not taken from the authors' results. The sample data list 620,000 or so distinct CDR3 sequences, and roughly 15% of these were observed just once. The top ten clonotypes cover around a sixth of the sample.

What this sample's time point label stands for: newly diagnosed GD, antithyroid drugs for less than 3 months. For both TCR sequencing and RNA sequencing, RNA was extracted from PBMCs using TRIzol. Graves' disease was diagnosed according to American Thyroid Association guidelines. The patients came from an endocrinology department in Xi'an, China. Each patient gave approximately 9.7 milliliters of peripheral blood, collected in an EDTA anticoagulant tube. Ficoll Paque Plus density gradient separation was used to isolate PBMCs, and no further T cell sorting was done. RNA quality was checked with an Agilent 2100 Bioanalyzer and agarose gel, and concentration with a NanoDrop 2000. This clonotype was detected many times. It has no known antigen specificity. Per-base quality was not reported, and no clone a single base away is much larger than it. This sample also appeared in a second study, on T cells in Graves' hyperthyroidism and ophthalmopathy. As described in the second report: A patient counted as having stable Graves' hyperthyroidism if no progression to ophthalmopathy occurred over 18 months of follow-up. Hyperthyroidism patients were newly diagnosed, with disease duration under 2 months, and aged 18 to 65 years. Exclusion was applied to patients with uncontrolled infections, other autoimmune diseases, pregnancy or lactation. Diagnoses were established on the basis of clinical symptoms, serum thyroxine and TRAb, thyroid ultrasound, and orbital computed tomography. For the first round of RT-PCR on the TCR CDR3, the HTBI primer set was used together with the Qiagen OneStep RT-PCR kit. Most expanded thyroid clonotypes (frequency above 0.001) were also detected in blood, suggesting blood repertoires may reflect thyroid immune responses. A 13 V-J signature model separated ophthalmopathy from stable hyperthyroidism, with just over 85% sensitivity and 81.08% specificity in cross-validation and 80%/75% in testing. In validation, the model predicted progression to ophthalmopathy a median of approximately 6.3 months before onset, with roughly 71% sensitivity and about 75% specificity. To identify distinguishing TCR V-J signatures, a discovery cohort of some 100 patients was used, comprising 40 to 45 with Graves' ophthalmopathy and 55 to 65 with stable Graves' hyperthyroidism. Whether ophthalmopathy could be predicted prospectively was tested in an independent validation cohort made up of approximately 19 hyperthyroidism patients plus 17 patients who later progressed to ophthalmopathy. For training and testing, the 100 or so patients in the discovery cohort were randomly divided in a 7:3 ratio. In addition, the study compared T-cell repertoires in thyroid tissue and in blood from roughly 6 Graves' hyperthyroidism patients. After sampling, hyperthyroidism patients received methimazole starting at 30 mg daily, and ophthalmopathy patients received high-dose intravenous methylprednisolone. Libraries were constructed in a second round of multiplex PCR, after which size selection and purification were carried out. The libraries were sequenced on an Illumina HiSeq2000 using paired-end 100 bp reads. SOAPnuke was used to process the raw data, throwing out any read that contained adapters or uncalled bases, had a mean Phred below 15, or lacked an exact constant-primer or identifier match. High-quality paired reads were merged using COPE v1.2.5, and each unique nucleotide sequence was defined as a clonotype. MiTCR v1.1 was used to align the clonotypes against IMGT TRBV, TRBD and TRBJ reference segments. The analysis included only V-J combinations with a frequency above 0.0001, which together covered around 99% of the repertoires. A TCS score was defined as the ratio between F50 (clonal expansion) and ExV (chaos), using BLOSUM62-based TCRdist between CDR3 peptides within each V-J. Welch's t-statistics and random forest reduced roughly 500 V-J features to roughly 13, which were used in a naive Bayes classifier (R e1071). Sample size was not statistically predetermined, and blinding of investigators to group allocation was not performed. According to the paper, TCR Vbeta CDR3 sequencing was carried out on more than 120 peripheral blood samples, which came from more than 40 ophthalmopathy, about 75 hyperthyroidism and approximately 17 progressor patients.

The receptor's source is a woman aged 25 to 39 with Graves disease. Donor details come from another sample of the same person, matched by shared clones. Rearrangement joined TRBV12-3 or TRBV12-4 to TRBJ1-2; 5 matching bases give a weak D call of TRBD1. Here the sequenced sample was peripheral blood mononuclear cells (PBMCs), taken at new diagnosis, from a patient treated with antithyroid drugs. The CDR3 protein is CASSLNSGGYGYTF. The DNA sequence is as follows: TGTGCCAGCAGTTTAAATTCCGGGGGCTATGGCTACACCTTC.